These 28 T cell receptor beta chains were all obtained from the same sample, sequenced in a study of T cells in narcolepsy. TCRdb's copy holds only in-frame clones and misses some; the assay was immunoSEQ multiplex PCR. The sample has about 29,000 clones, 80% to 90% seen once. The sequencing input was memory (CD45RA-) CD4+ T cells from blood. These receptors all stem from a human donor in good health.

This clone appeared once. The V and J genes are TRBV10-1 and TRBJ1-2, with 8 bases lining up with TRBD1. The CDR3 runs to 13 residues. Per the germline V gene, CDR1 is WNHNN and CDR2 is SYGVQD (reference sequence). V trimming: 5 bases; J trimming: 2 bases; junction bases outside the gene matches: 1. This CDR3 reads CASSWDRNYGYTF. CDR3 bases: TGCGCCAGCAGTTGGGACAGGAACTATGGCTACACCTTC.

This chain joins TRBV28 and TRBJ1-3; D gene uncertain. V was pared by 7 bases and J by 3 bases, with 10 bases between. This CDR3 contains 13 residues. CDR1 and CDR2 from the germline V gene are MDHEN and SYDVKM. The CDR3 spells CASIFPGGNTIYF. CDR3 nucleotides: TGTGCCAGCATTTTTCCAGGTGGAAACACCATATATTTT. The complete variable domain, with remaining parts taken from reference TRBV28 and TRBJ1-3, reads DVKVTQSSRYLVKRTGEKVFLECVQDMDHENMFWYRQDPGLGLRLIYFSYDVKMKEKGDIPEGYSVSREKKERFSLILESASTNQTSMYLCASIFPGGNTIYFGEGSWLTVV.

The genes are TRBV2 and TRBJ1-2; no definite D call. The CDR3 has 13 amino acids. Germline CDR1 SNHLY, CDR2 FYNNEI. The ends were cut back, 9 bases at V and 4 bases at J, with 15 bases in the middle. CDR3 region: CASSYLRGYGYTF. CDR3 in DNA: TGTGCCAGTTCCTACCTTCGGGGCTATGGCTACACCTTC.

The chain joins TRBV6-5 to TRBJ1-3; D is perhaps TRBD1 (5 bases). Germline V CDR1 and CDR2: MNHEY, SVGAGI. V lost 0 bases to trimming and J lost 3 bases, with 12 bases between them. The CDR3 is 16 residues long. Written as DNA, the CDR3 is TGTGCCAGCAGTTACTCGCCGGCAGGGATTGGAAACACCATATATTTT. The encoded protein is CASSYSPAGIGNTIYF.

The chain links TRBV7-9 to TRBJ2-4; tentative D call: TRBD1 (6 bases). Deletions cut 7 bases from V and 0 bases from J, with 22 bases between. The CDR3 is 18 residues long. Germline lookup yields CDR1 SEHNR and CDR2 FQNEAQ (reference sequence). The CDR3, as DNA: TGTGCCAGCACCCAAGACAGTACAGGGAGACAAGCCAAAAACATTCAGTACTTC. Its protein product is CASTQDSTGRQAKNIQYF.

The CDR3 bases are TGTGCCATCAGTGAGTTGCTAGCGGGAGGCCCCGGCGAGCAGTACTTC. This codes for CAISELLAGGPGEQYF. V and J are TRBV10-3 and TRBJ2-7, with TRBD2 matching 11 bases. Germline values: CDR1 ENHRY, CDR2 SYGVKD. The CDR3 contains 16 residues. The junction had 8 bases not matched to a gene; V was cut back by 1 base and J by 6 bases.

J is TRBJ2-3 and V is TRBV5-1; 12 positions agree with TRBD2. Germline V gives CDR1 SGHRS, CDR2 YFSETQ. The V and J ends lost 3 bases and 4 bases, in that order; junction bases with no gene match: 6. The CDR3 has 16 amino acids. This chain's CDR3 is CASSSALAGGSDTQYF. The CDR3 region has the DNA TGCGCCAGCAGCTCCGCCCTAGCGGGGGGGTCAGATACGCAGTATTTT.

The gene calls are TRBV6-5 and TRBJ1-5, with unresolved D. CDR3 length equals 15 residues. From germline, CDR1 is MNHEY and CDR2 SVGAGI. V was pared by 4 bases and J by 2 bases, with 12 bases between. The CDR3 DNA sequence: TGTGCCAGCAGTTCTCTCGGTCGTGGCAATCAGCCCCAGCATTTT. Protein: CASSSLGRGNQPQHF.

The V and J genes are TRBV5-6 and TRBJ1-1, with TRBD1 matching over 10 bases. The length of the CDR3 is 15 residues. The trim removed 4 bases at V and 1 base at J, leaving 4 bases unmatched. CDR1 SGHDT and CDR2 YYEEEE come from the germline V gene. The CDR3 DNA reads as TGTGCCAGCAGCCCCGGGACAGGGGAGAACACTGAAGCTTTCTTT. It specifies CASSPGTGENTEAFF.

The chain links TRBV28 to TRBJ1-5, with a possible D match to TRBD1 (6 bases). The CDR3 runs to 14 residues. V lost 6 bases and J 9 bases, leaving 18 bases between the germline ends. Germline CDR1 is MDHEN and CDR2 is SYDVKM. The CDR3 is CASSLRGAGRPQHF. The CDR3 region has the DNA TGTGCCAGCAGCCTCAGGGGAGCGGGTCGGCCCCAGCATTTT.

The chain uses TRBV4-3 and TRBJ2-2; the D gene is possibly TRBD2 (5 bases). Germline lookup yields CDR1 LGHNA and CDR2 YSLEER. This CDR3 region has 18 residues. V lost 0 bases to trimming and J lost 2 bases, with 16 bases between them. CDR3 in amino acids: CASSQDRLGAFNTGELFF. Here the CDR3 DNA reads TGCGCCAGCAGCCAAGATCGACTGGGAGCTTTTAACACCGGGGAGCTGTTTTTT.

This clone appeared a single time. The J gene is TRBJ1-1, the V gene TRBV6-1, with 7 bases identical to TRBD1. The V gene end was trimmed by 7 bases and the J gene end by 1 base; junction bases not matched to a gene: 6. Germline CDR1 is MNHNS and CDR2 is SASEGT. The CDR3 is 14 amino acids. CDR3 nucleotide sequence: TGTGCCAGCATCAGGGGGGTCCCGAACACTGAAGCTTTCTTT. Protein: CASIRGVPNTEAFF.

This rearrangement joins TRBV5-1 to TRBJ1-1, with a tentative D call TRBD1 (6 bases). V gave up 4 bases and J gave up 1 base, with 8 bases separating them. The germline V gene has CDR1 SGHRS and CDR2 YFSETQ. This CDR3 has 13 amino acids. CDR3 sequence: CASSLQGNTEAFF. DNA for the CDR3: TGCGCCAGCAGCCTACAGGGGAACACTGAAGCTTTCTTT.

As DNA, the CDR3 is TGTGCCAGCAGTTTAAGGGCGGTAAGCTCCTACAATGAGCAGTTCTTC. It translates to CASSLRAVSSYNEQFF. This chain joins TRBV27 and TRBJ2-1; D gene ambiguous. Germline CDR1 is MNHEY and CDR2 is SMNVEV (reference sequence). This CDR3 contains 16 residues. Deletions cut 2 bases from V and 0 bases from J, with 11 bases between.

This rearrangement joins TRBV7-8 to TRBJ2-7, with TRBD2 matching over 9 bases. Germline V gives CDR1 SGHVS, CDR2 FQNEAQ. The CDR3 contains 15 residues. Unmatched junction bases numbered 5, after V lost 5 bases and J lost 0 bases. The CDR3 loop reads CASSVSGRRSYEQYF. In DNA, the CDR3 is TGTGCCAGCAGCGTCAGCGGGAGGCGCTCCTACGAGCAGTACTTC.

The chain recombines TRBV10-1 with TRBJ2-3, with 8 bases identical to TRBD2. Germline values: CDR1 WNHNN, CDR2 SYGVQD (reference sequence). The CDR3 has 14 residues. Losses at the gene ends were 3 bases for V and 4 bases for J; bases not matched to a gene: 3. The CDR3 loop reads CASSESGGADTQYF. DNA for the CDR3: TGCGCCAGCAGTGAATCCGGGGGGGCAGATACGCAGTATTTT.

The CDR3 region is CASRQGQMTEAFF. In DNA, the CDR3 is TGTGCCAGCAGACAGGGACAGATGACTGAAGCTTTCTTT. The V and J genes are TRBV7-6 and TRBJ1-1; 7 bases are a match to TRBD1. Trimming cost V 6 bases and J 5 bases; bases outside gene matches: 6. From germline, CDR1 is SGHVS and CDR2 FNYEAQ. This CDR3 has 13 residues.

This chain uses TRBV10-3 with TRBJ2-7, with TRBD1 identical over 9 bases. V shed 0 bases and J 3 bases; nucleotides not matched to a gene: 12. Germline V CDR1 and CDR2: ENHRY, SYGVKD. CDR3 length equals 18 residues. The CDR3 is CAISESGRGGDRDYEQYF. Written as DNA, the CDR3 is TGTGCCATCAGTGAGTCGGGGAGGGGAGGGGACAGGGACTACGAGCAGTACTTC.

This chain uses TRBV9 with TRBJ2-5; TRBD1 is a possible D gene (6 bases). Per germline, CDR1 SGDLS and CDR2 YYNGEE. The CDR3 sequence is 14 residues long. V lost 0 bases to trimming and J lost 1 base, with 7 bases between them. In DNA, the CDR3 is TGTGCCAGCAGCGTAGCAGGGGTCCAAGAGACCCAGTACTTC. It translates to CASSVAGVQETQYF.

The CDR3, as DNA: TGTGCCAGCACGGGACTAAAATTTTTTGGGACCCAGTACTTC. As protein: CASTGLKFFGTQYF. This chain uses TRBV28 with TRBJ2-5; TRBD2 aligns across 7 bases. Germline V gene data show CDR1 as MDHEN and CDR2 as SYDVKM. Trimming at V came to 7 bases and at J to 7 bases, leaving 12 bases not matched to a gene. The CDR3 loop spans 14 amino acids.

The chain carries TRBV6-5 and TRBJ2-7, with 7 bases that match TRBD2. V lost 8 bases to trimming and J lost 4 bases; unmatched junction nucleotides: 5. The CDR3 is 12 amino acids. The germline V gene encodes CDR1 MNHEY and CDR2 SVGAGI. The CDR3 sequence: CASGEGKYEQYF. As DNA, the CDR3 is TGTGCCAGCGGGGAGGGGAAATACGAGCAGTACTTC.

The V call is TRBV19, the J call TRBJ1-5, with D perhaps matching TRBD1 (6 bases). V was clipped by 8 bases and J by 5 bases, with 16 bases between them. The CDR3 totals 14 residues. Germline CDR1 LNHDA, CDR2 SQIVND (reference sequence). The CDR3 here is CASRHGTYYQPQHF. The CDR3 coding sequence is TGTGCCAGTCGCCATGGGACATACTATCAGCCCCAGCATTTT.

A note on this clone: The sample carries other DNA sequences with the same CDR3. The genes are TRBV9 and TRBJ1-2; tentatively, D is TRBD1 (5 bases). This CDR3 has 15 residues. The germline gives CDR1 SGDLS, CDR2 YYNGEE. The V gene lost 0 bases and the J gene lost 8 bases, with 17 bases spanning the gap. DNA of the CDR3: TGTGCCAGCAGCGTAGGAACGGCGGGGGGTAGCGGCTACACCTTC. This sequence encodes CASSVGTAGGSGYTF.

V usage is TRBV11-1 and J usage is TRBJ2-2; the match to TRBD1 covers 9 bases. V shed 3 bases and J 4 bases; nucleotides not matched to a gene: 0. Germline V gene lookup returns CDR1 SGHAT and CDR2 FQDESV (reference sequence). The CDR3 length is 14 residues. CDR3 loop: CASSLDRGTGELFF. The DNA of the CDR3 is TGTGCCAGCAGCTTGGACAGGGGCACCGGGGAGCTGTTTTTT.

The V call is TRBV27, the J call TRBJ2-7; TRBD1 matches 9 bases. The length of the CDR3 is 13 residues. In germline, CDR1 is MNHEY, CDR2 SMNVEV (reference sequence). The V segment lost 8 bases and the J segment 6 bases; nucleotides outside the gene matches: 8. The DNA for the CDR3 is TGTGCCAGCGTATGGGACAGGGCGACCGAGCAGTACTTC. As protein: CASVWDRATEQYF.

V and J are TRBV10-3 and TRBJ2-1; 7 bases line up with TRBD2. Trimming at V came to 3 bases and at J to 6 bases, leaving 8 bases not matched to a gene. The CDR3 length is 15 residues. Germline V lookup: CDR1 ENHRY, CDR2 SYGVKD. The CDR3 protein is CAISDTSAKGNEQFF. CDR3 bases: TGTGCCATCAGTGATACTAGCGCAAAAGGCAATGAGCAGTTCTTC.

The rearrangement uses TRBV6-1 and TRBJ2-7, with 7 bases that match TRBD1. The germline gives CDR1 MNHNS, CDR2 SASEGT. The CDR3 runs 15 residues. V shed 4 bases, J shed 0 bases, and the junction held 6 bases outside the gene matches. CDR3 nucleotide sequence: TGTGCCAGCAGTGCTCGACAGGGTATCTCCTACGAGCAGTACTTC. Translating it yields CASSARQGISYEQYF.

CDR3 sequence: CASSSKVTVTYNEQFF. The CDR3 DNA follows: TGTGCCAGCAGCTCCAAGGTAACAGTTACCTACAATGAGCAGTTCTTC. This sequence joins TRBV7-9 and TRBJ2-1; D is unclear. Per germline, CDR1 SEHNR and CDR2 FQNEAQ (reference sequence). The CDR3 runs to 16 residues. Between the trimmed V and J ends, which lost 4 bases and 2 bases, there was a span of 15 bases.